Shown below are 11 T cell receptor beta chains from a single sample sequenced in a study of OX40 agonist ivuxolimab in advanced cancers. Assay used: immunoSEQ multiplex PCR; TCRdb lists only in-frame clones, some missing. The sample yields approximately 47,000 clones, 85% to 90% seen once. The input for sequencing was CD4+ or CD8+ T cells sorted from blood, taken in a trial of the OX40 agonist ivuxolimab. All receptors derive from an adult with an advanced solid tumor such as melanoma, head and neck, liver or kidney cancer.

In nucleotides, the CDR3 is TGCGCCAGCAGCCCCGAGGGGGCTTATAGCAATCAGCCCCAGCATTTT. Translating gives CASSPEGAYSNQPQHF. The chain joins TRBV5-1 to TRBJ1-5, with TRBD1 identical over 7 bases. The germline gives CDR1 SGHRS, CDR2 YFSETQ. V lost 4 bases and J lost 0; bases outside the gene matches: 7. The CDR3 has 16 residues.

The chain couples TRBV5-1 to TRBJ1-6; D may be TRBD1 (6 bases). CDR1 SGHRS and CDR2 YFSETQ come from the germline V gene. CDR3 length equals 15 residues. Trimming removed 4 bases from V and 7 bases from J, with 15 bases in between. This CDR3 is CASSLQFTGNSPLHF. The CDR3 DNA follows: TGCGCCAGCAGCCTACAATTTACAGGGAATTCACCCCTCCACTTT.

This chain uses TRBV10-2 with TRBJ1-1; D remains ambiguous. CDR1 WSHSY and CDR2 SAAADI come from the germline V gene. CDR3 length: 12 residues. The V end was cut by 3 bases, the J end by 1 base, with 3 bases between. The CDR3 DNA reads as TGCGCCAGCAGTGACCCGAACACTGAAGCTTTCTTT. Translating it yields CASSDPNTEAFF.

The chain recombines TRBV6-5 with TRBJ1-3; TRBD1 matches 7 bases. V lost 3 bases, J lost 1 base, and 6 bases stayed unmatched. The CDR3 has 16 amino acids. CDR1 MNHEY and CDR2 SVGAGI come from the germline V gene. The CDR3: CASSYRGQSSGNTIYF. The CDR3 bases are TGTGCCAGCAGTTATCGGGGACAGTCTTCTGGAAACACCATATATTTT.

Here the CDR3 reads CASSFSRTNYEQYF. The CDR3 nucleotides are TGTGCCAGCAGCTTTAGCAGGACAAACTACGAGCAGTACTTC. The chain couples TRBV7-9 to TRBJ2-7; tentative D call: TRBD1 (5 bases). This CDR3 region has 14 residues. The germline V gene encodes CDR1 SEHNR and CDR2 FQNEAQ (reference sequence). V lost 3 bases and J 3 bases, leaving 12 bases between the germline ends.

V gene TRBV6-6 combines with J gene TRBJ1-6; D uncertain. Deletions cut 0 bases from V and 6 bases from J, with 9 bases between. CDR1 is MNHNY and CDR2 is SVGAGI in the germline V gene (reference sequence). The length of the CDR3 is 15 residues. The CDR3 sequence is CASSYSKMSNSPLHF. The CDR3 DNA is TGTGCCAGCAGTTACTCGAAAATGAGTAATTCACCCCTCCACTTT.

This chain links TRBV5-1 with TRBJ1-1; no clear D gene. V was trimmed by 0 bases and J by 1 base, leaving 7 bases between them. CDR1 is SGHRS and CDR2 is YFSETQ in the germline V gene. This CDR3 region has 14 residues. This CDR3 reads CASSLGAANTEAFF. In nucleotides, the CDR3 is TGCGCCAGCAGCTTGGGTGCGGCGAACACTGAAGCTTTCTTT.

The CDR3 reads CASRGQGLNEQYF. The CDR3 DNA reads as TGTGCCAGCAGGGGACAGGGGTTGAACGAGCAGTACTTC. The rearrangement joins TRBV27 to TRBJ2-7; 10 nucleotides line up with TRBD1. Trimming at V came to 6 bases and at J to 5 bases, leaving 4 bases not matched to a gene. Germline V gene lookup returns CDR1 MNHEY and CDR2 SMNVEV (reference sequence). The CDR3 spans 13 residues.

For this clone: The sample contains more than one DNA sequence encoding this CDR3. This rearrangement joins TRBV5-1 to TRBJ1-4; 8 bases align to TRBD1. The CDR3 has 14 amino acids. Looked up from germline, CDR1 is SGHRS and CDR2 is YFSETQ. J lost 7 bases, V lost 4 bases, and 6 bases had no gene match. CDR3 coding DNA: TGCGCCAGCAGCCTTGGACAGGGTCGTGAAAAACTGTTTTTT. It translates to CASSLGQGREKLFF. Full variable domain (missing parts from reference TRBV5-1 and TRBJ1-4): KAGVTQTPRYLIKTRGQQVTLSCSPISGHRSVSWYQQTPGQGLQFLFEYFSETQRNKGNFPGRFSGRQFSNSRSEMNVSTLELGDSALYLCASSLGQGREKLFFGSGTQLSVL.

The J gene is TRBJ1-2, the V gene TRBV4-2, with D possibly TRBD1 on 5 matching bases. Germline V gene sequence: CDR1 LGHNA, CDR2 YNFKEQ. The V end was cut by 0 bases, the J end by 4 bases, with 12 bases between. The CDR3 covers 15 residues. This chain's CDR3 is CASSQDPGQGYGYTF. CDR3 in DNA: TGTGCCAGCAGCCAAGACCCGGGGCAGGGCTATGGCTACACCTTC.

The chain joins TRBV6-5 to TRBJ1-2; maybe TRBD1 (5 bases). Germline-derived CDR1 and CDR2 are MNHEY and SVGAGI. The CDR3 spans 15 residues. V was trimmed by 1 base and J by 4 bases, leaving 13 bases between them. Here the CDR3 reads CASSYYPTEGYGYTF. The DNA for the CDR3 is TGTGCCAGCAGTTACTATCCGACAGAGGGCTATGGCTACACCTTC.